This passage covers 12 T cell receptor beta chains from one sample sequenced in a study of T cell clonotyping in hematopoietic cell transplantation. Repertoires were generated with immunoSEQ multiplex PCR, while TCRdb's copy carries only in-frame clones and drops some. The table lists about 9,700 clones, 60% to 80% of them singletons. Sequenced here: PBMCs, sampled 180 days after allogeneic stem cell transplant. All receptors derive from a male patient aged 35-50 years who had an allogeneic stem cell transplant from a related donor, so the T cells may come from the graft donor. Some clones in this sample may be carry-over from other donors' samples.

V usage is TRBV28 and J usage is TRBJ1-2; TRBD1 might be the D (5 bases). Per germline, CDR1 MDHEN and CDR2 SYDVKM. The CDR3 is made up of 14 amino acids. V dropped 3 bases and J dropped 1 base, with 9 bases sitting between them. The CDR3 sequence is CASSLGPDNYGYTF. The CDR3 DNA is TGTGCCAGCAGTTTGGGACCGGATAACTATGGCTACACCTTC.

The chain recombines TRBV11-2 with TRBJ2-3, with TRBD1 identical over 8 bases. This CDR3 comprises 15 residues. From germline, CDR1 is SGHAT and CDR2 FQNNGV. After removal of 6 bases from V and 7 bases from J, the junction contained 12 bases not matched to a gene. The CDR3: CASRPRGQAGNTQYF. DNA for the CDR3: TGTGCCAGCAGGCCGAGGGGACAGGCAGGGAATACGCAGTATTTT.

CDR3 DNA sequence: TGTGCCACCAGCAGAGATGTCCCGGGGGCGGGGGAGACCCAGTACTTC. Residues: CATSRDVPGAGETQYF. The V call is TRBV15, the J call TRBJ2-5, with D perhaps being TRBD1 or TRBD2 (6 bases each). The CDR3 has 16 residues. Deletions cut 0 bases from V and 5 bases from J, with 16 bases between. The germline CDR1 and CDR2 sequences are LNHNV and YYDKDF (reference sequence).

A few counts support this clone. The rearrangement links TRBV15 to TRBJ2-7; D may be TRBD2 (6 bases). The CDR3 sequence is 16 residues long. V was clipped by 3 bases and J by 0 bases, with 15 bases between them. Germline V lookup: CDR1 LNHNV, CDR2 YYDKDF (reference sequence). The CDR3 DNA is TGTGCCACCAGCAGCGGGAGAGGGAGAACCTCCTACGAGCAGTACTTC. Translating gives CATSSGRGRTSYEQYF.

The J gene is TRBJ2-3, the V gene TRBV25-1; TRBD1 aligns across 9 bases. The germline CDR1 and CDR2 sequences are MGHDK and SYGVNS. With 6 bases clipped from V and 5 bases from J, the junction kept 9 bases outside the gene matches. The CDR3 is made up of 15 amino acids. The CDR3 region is CASRRTGARGDTQYF. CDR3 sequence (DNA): TGTGCCAGCAGAAGGACAGGGGCGAGGGGAGATACGCAGTATTTT.

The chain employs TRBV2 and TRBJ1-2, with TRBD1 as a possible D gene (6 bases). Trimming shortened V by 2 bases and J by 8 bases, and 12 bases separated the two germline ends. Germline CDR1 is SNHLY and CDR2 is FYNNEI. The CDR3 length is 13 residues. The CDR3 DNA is TGTGCCAGCAGTGAAAACAGGGCGGGAGGCTACACCTTC. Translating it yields CASSENRAGGYTF.

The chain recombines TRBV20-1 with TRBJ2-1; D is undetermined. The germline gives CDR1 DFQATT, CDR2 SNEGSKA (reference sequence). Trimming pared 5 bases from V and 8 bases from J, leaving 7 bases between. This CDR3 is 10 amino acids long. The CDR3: CSASTHEQFF. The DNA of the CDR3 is TGCAGTGCTTCGACACATGAGCAGTTCTTC.

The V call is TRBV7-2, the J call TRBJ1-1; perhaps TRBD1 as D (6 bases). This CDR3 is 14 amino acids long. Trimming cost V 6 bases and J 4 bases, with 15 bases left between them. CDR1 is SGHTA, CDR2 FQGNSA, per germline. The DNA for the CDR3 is TGTGCCAGCAGTATTATTACAGGGACCACTGAAGCTTTCTTT. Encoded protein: CASSIITGTTEAFF.

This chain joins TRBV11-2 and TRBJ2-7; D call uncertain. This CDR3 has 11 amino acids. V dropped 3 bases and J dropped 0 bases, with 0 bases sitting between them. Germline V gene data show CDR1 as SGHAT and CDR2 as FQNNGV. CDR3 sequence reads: CASSFSYEQYF. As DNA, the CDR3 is TGTGCCAGCAGCTTCTCCTACGAGCAGTACTTC.

The CDR3 DNA sequence: TGCGCCAGCAGCCAGAGCGGGCCATCCTCCTACGAGCAGTACTTC. Residues: CASSQSGPSSYEQYF. The rearrangement joins TRBV4-3 to TRBJ2-7; tentative D call: TRBD2 (6 bases). The CDR3 consists of 15 residues. V shed 3 bases and J shed 0 bases, with 12 bases lying between them. The germline CDR1 and CDR2 sequences are LGHNA and YSLEER.

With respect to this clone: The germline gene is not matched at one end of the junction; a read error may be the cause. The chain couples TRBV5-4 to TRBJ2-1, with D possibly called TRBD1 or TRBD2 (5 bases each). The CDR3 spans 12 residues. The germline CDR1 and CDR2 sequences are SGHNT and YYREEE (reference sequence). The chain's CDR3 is CASSLGPSEGIF. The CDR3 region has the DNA TGTGCCAGCAGCTTGGGCCCCAGTGAGGGGATCTTC.

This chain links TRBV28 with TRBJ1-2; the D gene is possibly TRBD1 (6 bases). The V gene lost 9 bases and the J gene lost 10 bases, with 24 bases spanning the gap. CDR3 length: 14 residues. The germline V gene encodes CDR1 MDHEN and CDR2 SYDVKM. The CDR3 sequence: CASRGGLHRKDYTF. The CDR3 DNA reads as TGTGCCAGTAGAGGGGGACTGCATAGGAAAGACTACACCTTC.